Listed below are T cell receptor beta chains from one sample, sequenced in a study of cytomegalovirus exposure and HLA in healthy donors. Repertoires were generated with immunoSEQ multiplex PCR, while TCRdb's copy carries only in-frame clones and drops some. Found here are 250,000 or so clones, about 93% of them singletons; the top ten hold 1.5% to 2%. Sequencing was carried out using PBMCs. Receptors originate from a girl aged 2-10 years in good health and CMV-seronegative. The CDR3 runs from the conserved cysteine through the conserved F or W. A D gene is named only where the DNA matches it firmly. Clone size appears in some rows only: once, few, many, or a class for an expanded clone.

v_call	clone_size	j_call	d_call	cdr3_length	cdr3_nt	cdr3_aa
TRBV28	-	TRBJ2-7	TRBD2	12	TGTGCCAGCAGGCGGGAGGACTACGAGCAGTACTTC	CASRREDYEQYF
TRBV6-6	-	TRBJ2-2	-	14	TGTGCCAGCCGGGAGCCCTATGAGACCGGGGAGCTGTTTTTT	CASREPYETGELFF
TRBV2	-	TRBJ2-3	TRBD2	15	TGTGCCAGCAGAAGAGCGGGGGCCAACACAGATACGCAGTATTTT	CASRRAGANTDTQYF
TRBV10-1	-	TRBJ2-1	-	15	TGCGCCAGCAGTGATGGCGGGCGTACCTACAATGAGCAGTTCTTC	CASSDGGRTYNEQFF
TRBV5-1	-	TRBJ1-1	-	14	TGCGCCAGCAGCCCAGCGGGCGGAAACACTGAAGCTTTCTTT	CASSPAGGNTEAFF
TRBV6-6	-	TRBJ1-5	-	15	TGTGCCAGCAGTCCGTACGGAGGGAGCAATCAGCCCCAGCATTTT	CASSPYGGSNQPQHF
TRBV18	-	TRBJ1-2	-	17	TGTGCCAGCTCGGGTCGGACCATCATGGGAGCTAACTATGGCTACACCTTC	CASSGRTIMGANYGYTF
TRBV2	-	TRBJ2-7	TRBD2	15	TGTGCCAGCAGTGAAGCGCTAGCGGGGGGGGACGAGCAGTACTTC	CASSEALAGGDEQYF
TRBV25-1	-	TRBJ1-2	-	14	TGTGCCAGCGAAGGTCCCTTAGGGGCCTATGGCTACACCTTC	CASEGPLGAYGYTF
TRBV10-2	-	TRBJ1-5	-	16	TGCGCCAGCAGCTCAACCTACAGGGCTAGCAATCAGCCCCAGCATTTT	CASSSTYRASNQPQHF
TRBV5-4	-	TRBJ2-1	-	16	TGTGCCAGCAGCCCTGACTATTTGAGCTCCTACAATGAGCAGTTCTTC	CASSPDYLSSYNEQFF
TRBV6-1	-	TRBJ1-1	-	17	TGTGCCAGCAGTGAACTCCCCGCGGGGCGCATAGACACTGAAGCTTTCTTT	CASSELPAGRIDTEAFF
TRBV30	-	TRBJ1-5	-	15	TGTGCCTGGAGCGACCCCCGGGGGGCGAATCAGCCCCAGCATTTT	CAWSDPRGANQPQHF
TRBV5-1	-	TRBJ2-3	TRBD2	16	TGCGCCAGCAGCGTACTAGCGGGGGGTCTCACAGATACGCAGTATTTT	CASSVLAGGLTDTQYF
TRBV7-3	-	TRBJ1-2	TRBD1	15	TGTGCCAGCAGCTCCTCAAGAACAGGGGGCTGGGGCTACACCTTC	CASSSSRTGGWGYTF
TRBV6-4	-	TRBJ2-7	TRBD1	15	TGTGCCAGCAGTGAGAATTGGACAGGGGGCTACGAGCAGTACTTC	CASSENWTGGYEQYF
TRBV6-5	once	TRBJ1-1	-	11	TGTGCCAGCATGGGGCGGAGAGAAGCTTTCTTT	CASMGRREAFF
TRBV5-5	-	TRBJ2-5	-	14	TGTGCCAGCAGCTTAGCGGGCAGAGGGGAGACCCAGTACTTC	CASSLAGRGETQYF
TRBV5-1	-	TRBJ2-5	-	13	TGCGCCAGCAACCGGGAGTACCAAGAGACCCAGTACTTC	CASNREYQETQYF
TRBV13	-	TRBJ2-7	TRBD2	15	TGTGCCAGCAGCTTCGGGGCGGGGGTCGGGAACGAGCAGTACTTC	CASSFGAGVGNEQYF
TRBV19	-	TRBJ1-2	-	14	TGTGCCAGTAGTATTGTAGCCCTAGACTATGGCTACACCTTC	CASSIVALDYGYTF
TRBV27	-	TRBJ1-4	TRBD1	14	TGTGCCAGCAGTCTCGACAGGGGGAGTGAAAAACTGTTTTTT	CASSLDRGSEKLFF
TRBV10-2	-	TRBJ2-6	-	17	TGCGCCAGCAGCGTACAGGATGGGCTCTCTGGGGCCAACGTCCTGACTTTC	CASSVQDGLSGANVLTF
TRBV7-9	-	TRBJ2-1	TRBD2	18	TGTGCCAGCAGCCCTATAGTGCTAGCGGGAGGTAGAGGGAGTGAGCAGTTCTTC	CASSPIVLAGGRGSEQFF
TRBV14	-	TRBJ1-2	-	15	TGTGCCAGCAGCCAAGATAGAAACAGGTTCTATGGCTACACCTTC	CASSQDRNRFYGYTF
TRBV28	-	TRBJ2-7	TRBD1	14	TGTGCCAGCAGGTGGGGACAGGCGTCCTACGAGCAGTACTTC	CASRWGQASYEQYF
TRBV27	-	TRBJ1-1	-	18	TGTGCCAGCAGTTCCTACGTCCGTCGGGGGGGGGTGAACACTGAAGCTTTCTTT	CASSSYVRRGGVNTEAFF
TRBV4-1	-	TRBJ1-1	-	16	TGCGCCAGCAGCCAAGACGGCCCAGGGGTCGGAACTGAAGCTTTCTTT	CASSQDGPGVGTEAFF
TRBV6-4	-	TRBJ2-3	TRBD2	14	TGTGCCAGCAGTGACTCGCGGGAGCCAGATACGCAGTATTTT	CASSDSREPDTQYF